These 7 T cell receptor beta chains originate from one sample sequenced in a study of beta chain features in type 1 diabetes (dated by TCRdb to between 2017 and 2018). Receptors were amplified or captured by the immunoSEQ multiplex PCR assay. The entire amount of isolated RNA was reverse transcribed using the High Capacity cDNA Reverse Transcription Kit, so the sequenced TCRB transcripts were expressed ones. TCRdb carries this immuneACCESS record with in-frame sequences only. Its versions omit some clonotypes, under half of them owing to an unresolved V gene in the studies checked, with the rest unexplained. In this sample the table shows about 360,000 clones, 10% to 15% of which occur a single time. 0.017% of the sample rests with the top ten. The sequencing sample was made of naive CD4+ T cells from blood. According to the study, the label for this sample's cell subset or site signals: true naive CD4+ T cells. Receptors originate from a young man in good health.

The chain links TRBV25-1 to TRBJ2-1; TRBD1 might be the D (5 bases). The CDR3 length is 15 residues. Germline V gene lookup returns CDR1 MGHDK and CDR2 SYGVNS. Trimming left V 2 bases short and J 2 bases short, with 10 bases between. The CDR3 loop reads CASSEGAGAYNEQFF. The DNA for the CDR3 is TGTGCCAGCAGTGAAGGGGCTGGTGCCTACAATGAGCAGTTCTTC.

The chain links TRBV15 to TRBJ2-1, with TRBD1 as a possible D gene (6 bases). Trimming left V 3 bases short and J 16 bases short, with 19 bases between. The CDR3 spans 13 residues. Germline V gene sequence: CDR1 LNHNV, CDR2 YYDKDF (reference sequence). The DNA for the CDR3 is TGTGCCACCAGCAGCTCACTGACAGGCATGTTATTCTTC. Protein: CATSSSLTGMLFF.

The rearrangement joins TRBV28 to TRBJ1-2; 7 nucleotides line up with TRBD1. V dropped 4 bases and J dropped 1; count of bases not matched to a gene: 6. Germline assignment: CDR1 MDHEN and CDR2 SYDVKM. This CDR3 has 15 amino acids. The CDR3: CASSSGTALNYGYTF. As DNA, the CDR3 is TGTGCCAGCAGTTCCGGGACAGCGCTTAACTATGGCTACACCTTC.

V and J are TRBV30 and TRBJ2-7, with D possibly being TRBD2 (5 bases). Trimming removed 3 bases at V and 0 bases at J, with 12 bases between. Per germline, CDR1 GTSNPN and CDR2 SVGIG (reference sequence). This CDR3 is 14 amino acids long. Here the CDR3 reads CAWRRGRSSYEQYF. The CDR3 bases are TGTGCCTGGAGGAGAGGGCGTAGCTCCTACGAGCAGTACTTC.

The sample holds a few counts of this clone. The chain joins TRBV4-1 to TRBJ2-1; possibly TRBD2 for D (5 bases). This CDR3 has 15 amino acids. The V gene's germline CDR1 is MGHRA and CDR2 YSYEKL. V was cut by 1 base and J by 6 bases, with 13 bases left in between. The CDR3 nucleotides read TGCGCCAGCAGCCAAGGAAGCGGAGACCTCAATGAGCAGTTCTTC. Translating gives CASSQGSGDLNEQFF.

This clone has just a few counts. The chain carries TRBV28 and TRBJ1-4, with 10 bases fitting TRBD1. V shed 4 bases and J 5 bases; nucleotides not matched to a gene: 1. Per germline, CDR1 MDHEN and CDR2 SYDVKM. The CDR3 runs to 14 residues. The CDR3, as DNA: TGTGCCAGCAGTTCGACAGGGGGCAATGAAAAACTGTTTTTT. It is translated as CASSSTGGNEKLFF.

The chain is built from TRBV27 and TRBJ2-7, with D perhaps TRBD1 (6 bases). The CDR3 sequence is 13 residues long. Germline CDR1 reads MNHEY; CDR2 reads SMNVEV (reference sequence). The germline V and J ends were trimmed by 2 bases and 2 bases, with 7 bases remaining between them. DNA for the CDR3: TGTGCCAGCAGTTTAACAGGGCCCTACGAGCAGTACTTC. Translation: CASSLTGPYEQYF.